These 31 T cell receptor beta chains were sequenced from one sample in a study of blood T cell repertoires in COVID-19. Only in-frame clones appear in the TCRdb table, and some are missing; sequencing was by immunoSEQ multiplex PCR. The table lists some 130,000 clones, approximately 88% of them singletons, with 10% in the top ten. The sample was peripheral blood. The receptors derive from a middle-aged man with acute or convalescent COVID-19.

V and J are TRBV28 and TRBJ2-7; 7 bases align to TRBD2. V shed 3 bases and J 4 bases; nucleotides not matched to a gene: 0. Germline loops: CDR1 MDHEN, CDR2 SYDVKM. The CDR3 spans 12 residues. CDR3 amino acids: CASSLGGYEQYF. CDR3 bases: TGTGCCAGCAGTTTGGGGGGGTACGAGCAGTACTTC.

The V gene is TRBV19, the J gene TRBJ1-1, with D tentatively TRBD1 (6 bases). Trimming removed 10 bases from V and 5 bases from J, with 20 bases in between. The CDR3 totals 14 residues. Germline CDR1 and CDR2: LNHDA and SQIVND (reference sequence). CDR3 region: CATRLRQAITEAFF. CDR3 DNA sequence: TGTGCCACCCGCCTCCGACAGGCAATAACTGAAGCTTTCTTT.

Concerning this clone itself: One end of the junction is discordant with germline, which a read error may explain. J is TRBJ1-2 and V is TRBV6-5; 7 bases fit TRBD1. From germline, CDR1 is MNHEY and CDR2 SVGAGI. CDR3 length: 14 amino acids. The CDR3 sequence is CVSSYQQGFYGYTF. The CDR3 region has the DNA TGTGTCAGCAGTTACCAACAGGGGTTCTATGGCTACACCTTC.

The J gene is TRBJ1-4, the V gene TRBV21-1; TRBD1 is the table's D call and was not checked against the DNA. TRBV21-1 has pseudogene status. This CDR3 is 17 amino acids long. CDR3 nucleotides: TGTGCCAGCAGCAGTAGATCGACAGGGGAAGGGCATGAAAAACTGTTTTTT. This sequence encodes CASSSRSTGEGHEKLFF.

This chain links TRBV6-2 or TRBV6-3 with TRBJ2-7; possibly TRBD1 for D (5 bases). Germline V lookup: CDR1 MNHEY, CDR2 SVGEGT. This CDR3 contains 15 residues. Trimming cost V 2 bases and J 2 bases, with 13 bases left between them. Here the CDR3 DNA reads TGTGCCAGCAGTTACGTGACAGATTTTCCCTACGAGCAGTACTTC. Residues: CASSYVTDFPYEQYF.

This chain uses TRBV28 with TRBJ1-1, with TRBD1 as a possible D gene (6 bases). CDR3 size: 12 residues. Trimming pared 7 bases from V and 1 base from J, leaving 7 bases between. The germline V gene has CDR1 MDHEN and CDR2 SYDVKM. In DNA, the CDR3 is TGTGCCAGCACCAGGGGGAACACTGAAGCTTTCTTT. This gives the protein CASTRGNTEAFF.

The sample holds a few counts of this clone. The rearrangement joins TRBV5-6 to TRBJ2-3; a weak D match, TRBD1 (6 bases). In germline, CDR1 is SGHDT, CDR2 YYEEEE. CDR3 length: 16 residues. V lost 3 bases to trimming and J lost 4 bases, with 18 bases between them. The CDR3 loop is CASSWDGGSVSDTQYF. CDR3 in DNA: TGTGCCAGCAGCTGGGATGGGGGCTCAGTTTCAGATACGCAGTATTTT.

This clone was observed a handful of times. The chain recombines TRBV10-1 with TRBJ2-2; D perhaps matches TRBD1 (5 bases). Germline V gene lookup returns CDR1 WNHNN and CDR2 SYGVQD (reference sequence). The ends were cut back, 10 bases at V and 6 bases at J, with 18 bases in the middle. This CDR3 spans 14 amino acids. The CDR3: CATARRDNAGELFF. The CDR3, as DNA: TGCGCCACCGCCCGCAGGGATAATGCCGGGGAGCTGTTTTTT.

V and J are TRBV2 and TRBJ1-1, with D possibly being TRBD1 (5 bases). Trimming removed 11 bases at V and 1 base at J, with 14 bases between. The CDR3 contains 13 residues. The V gene's germline CDR1 is SNHLY and CDR2 FYNNEI. Here the CDR3 reads CAGGRGGNTEAFF. CDR3 sequence (DNA): TGTGCCGGGGGGAGGGGAGGGAACACTGAAGCTTTCTTT.

The rearrangement joins TRBV28 to TRBJ2-5; TRBD1 matches at 10 bases. This CDR3 contains 15 residues. Per the germline V gene, CDR1 is MDHEN and CDR2 is SYDVKM. V trimming: 4 bases; J trimming: 5 bases; junction bases outside the gene matches: 7. CDR3 protein: CASSSRDRGGETQYF. CDR3 DNA sequence: TGTGCCAGCAGTTCCCGGGACAGGGGCGGGGAGACCCAGTACTTC.

This chain uses TRBV4-1 with TRBJ2-1, with 12 bases matching TRBD2. With 4 bases clipped from V and 7 bases from J, the junction kept 5 bases outside the gene matches. The CDR3 loop spans 15 amino acids. CDR1 and CDR2 (germline): MGHRA, YSYEKL. The CDR3 sequence is CASSPWTSGINEQFF. Here the CDR3 DNA reads TGCGCCAGCAGCCCTTGGACTAGCGGGATAAATGAGCAGTTCTTC.

This clone appeared a few times. As DNA, the CDR3 is TGTGCCAGTAGCCTACAGGGGCCTGGAAACACCATATATTTT. Translation: CASSLQGPGNTIYF. The chain uses TRBV19 and TRBJ1-3; TRBD1 agrees at 7 bases. V shed 6 bases, J shed 2 bases, and the junction held 4 bases outside the gene matches. The CDR3 is made up of 14 amino acids. Germline V lookup: CDR1 LNHDA, CDR2 SQIVND (reference sequence).

This clone was seen more than once but under ten times. J is TRBJ2-1 and V is TRBV19; 8 nucleotides align to TRBD2. In germline, CDR1 is LNHDA, CDR2 SQIVND (reference sequence). The CDR3 spans 19 residues. The J segment lost 4 bases and the V segment lost 9 bases, leaving 23 bases of the junction unmatched. In DNA, the CDR3 is TGTGCCAGCAAAGCAGTACGGAAAACCTGGACTAGCAGTTACAATGAGCAGTTCTTC. It codes for CASKAVRKTWTSSYNEQFF.

The rearrangement uses TRBV5-1 and TRBJ2-3; TRBD2 matches 13 bases. The CDR3 has 16 residues. Germline V gene lookup returns CDR1 SGHRS and CDR2 YFSETQ. V trimming: 4 bases; J trimming: 4 bases; junction bases outside the gene matches: 6. CDR3 amino acids: CASSLWTSGSSDTQYF. As DNA, the CDR3 is TGCGCCAGCAGCCTATGGACTAGCGGGAGTTCAGATACGCAGTATTTT.

The V and J genes are TRBV4-2 and TRBJ1-2; the match to TRBD1 covers 8 bases. The CDR3 is 13 amino acids. From germline, CDR1 is LGHNA and CDR2 YNFKEQ. Trimming removed 4 bases from V and 8 bases from J; junction bases left unmatched: 6. The CDR3 is CASSRTGNVGYTF. The CDR3 nucleotides read TGTGCCAGCAGCCGGACAGGGAATGTCGGCTACACCTTC.

V is TRBV6-1 and J is TRBJ1-5; D call uncertain. Germline CDR1 reads MNHNS; CDR2 reads SASEGT. The CDR3 consists of 13 residues. V lost 3 bases and J 4 bases, leaving 7 bases between the germline ends. The CDR3 region has the DNA TGTGCCAGCAGTGAGTCCCCGAATCAGCCCCAGCATTTT. Translated, it gives CASSESPNQPQHF.

V gene TRBV7-9 combines with J gene TRBJ2-3; TRBD2 matches 10 bases. The length of the CDR3 is 16 residues. The germline V gene encodes CDR1 SEHNR and CDR2 FQNEAQ (reference sequence). With V trimmed by 5 bases and J by 4 bases, 9 bases remained unmatched. CDR3 residues: CASSGTSGEGADTQYF. The CDR3 nucleotides are TGTGCCAGCAGCGGTACTAGCGGGGAGGGCGCAGATACGCAGTATTTT.

The rearrangement uses TRBV20-1 and TRBJ1-5; perhaps TRBD1 as D (5 bases). This CDR3 region has 16 residues. Trimming shortened V by 3 bases and J by 3 bases, and 18 bases separated the two germline ends. Germline V gene data show CDR1 as DFQATT and CDR2 as SNEGSKA (reference sequence). Written as DNA, the CDR3 is TGCAGTGCTAGTTCCAGGGTCGCGTATCCCAATCAGCCCCAGCATTTT. Protein sequence: CSASSRVAYPNQPQHF.

This clone was observed a few times. The rearrangement uses TRBV5-1 and TRBJ2-7; D might be TRBD1 (6 bases). Per germline, CDR1 SGHRS and CDR2 YFSETQ. Deletions cut 1 base from V and 6 bases from J, with 11 bases between. The CDR3 spans 13 residues. The chain's CDR3 is CASSLTPTGEQYF. The CDR3 region has the DNA TGCGCCAGCAGCTTGACTCCGACAGGCGAGCAGTACTTC.

The CDR3 DNA reads TGTGCCAGCAGTAATCCATGGAACACTGAAGCTTTCTTT. This codes for CASSNPWNTEAFF. The chain has TRBV28 and TRBJ1-1, with D hard to call. Germline values: CDR1 MDHEN, CDR2 SYDVKM. V lost 5 bases to trimming and J lost 1 base, with 8 bases between them. The CDR3 is 13 amino acids.

The gene calls are TRBV7-2 and TRBJ1-1; 9 bases are a match to TRBD1. CDR1 and CDR2 (germline): SGHTA, FQGNSA. The CDR3 sequence is 15 residues long. The junction had 3 bases not matched to a gene; V was cut back by 3 bases and J by 1 base. The CDR3 nucleotides read TGTGCCAGCAGCTTTTACAGGGGGCGGAACACTGAAGCTTTCTTT. This translates into CASSFYRGRNTEAFF.

The J gene is TRBJ2-3, the V gene TRBV5-1; 10 bases match TRBD2. Per the germline V gene, CDR1 is SGHRS and CDR2 is YFSETQ. The length of the CDR3 is 13 residues. With 0 bases clipped from V and 13 bases from J, the junction kept 5 bases outside the gene matches. CDR3 coding DNA: TGCGCCAGCAGCTTGGAGCCAGCGGGGGGGAAGTATTTT. Amino acids: CASSLEPAGGKYF.

On this clone: Within the sample, other DNA sequences also encode this same CDR3. The gene calls are TRBV18 and TRBJ1-2, with TRBD1 as a possible D gene (6 bases). Germline values: CDR1 KGHSH, CDR2 LQKENI. The ends were cut back, 3 bases at V and 8 bases at J, with 10 bases in the middle. The CDR3 extends over 12 amino acids. The CDR3 bases are TGTGCCAGCTCACCGTCAGGGGACGGCTACACCTTC. Protein sequence: CASSPSGDGYTF. Together with reference TRBV18 and TRBJ1-2, the CDR3 gives the full variable domain: NAGVMQNPRHLVRRRGQEARLRCSPMKGHSHVYWYRQLPEEGLKFMVYLQKENIIDESGMPKERFSAEFPKEGPSILRIQQVVRGDSAAYFCASSPSGDGYTFGSGTRLTVV.

The chain is built from TRBV28 and TRBJ2-5; the match to TRBD1 covers 10 bases. The CDR3 runs to 15 residues. J was trimmed by 3 bases and V by 11 bases; bases with no gene match: 12. The germline V gene encodes CDR1 MDHEN and CDR2 SYDVKM. Here the CDR3 reads CAASSPGTGEETQYF. The CDR3 region has the DNA TGTGCCGCCTCCTCCCCTGGGACAGGGGAAGAGACCCAGTACTTC. The variable domain in full, with the rest retrieved from reference TRBV28 and TRBJ2-5, is DVKVTQSSRYLVKRTGEKVFLECVQDMDHENMFWYRQDPGLGLRLIYFSYDVKMKEKGDIPEGYSVSREKKERFSLILESASTNQTSMYLCAASSPGTGEETQYFGPGTRLLVL.

V and J are TRBV6-5 and TRBJ1-1; no definite D call. The V gene's germline CDR1 is MNHEY and CDR2 SVGAGI. The V and J ends lost 2 bases and 2 bases respectively, with 6 bases between them. The CDR3 spans 13 residues. The CDR3 nucleotides read TGTGCCAGCAGTTACGCGGTTAACACTGAAGCTTTCTTT. Its translation: CASSYAVNTEAFF.

The gene calls are TRBV19 and TRBJ1-1; D gene unclear. CDR1 LNHDA and CDR2 SQIVND come from the germline V gene (reference sequence). This CDR3 has 11 amino acids. V shed 7 bases and J shed 1 base, with 4 bases lying between them. The CDR3 loop reads CASTENTEAFF. CDR3 nucleotide sequence: TGTGCCAGTACAGAGAACACTGAAGCTTTCTTT.

The rearrangement joins TRBV15 to TRBJ1-2; tentative D call: TRBD1 (5 bases). The CDR3 sequence is 16 residues long. Germline CDR1 is LNHNV and CDR2 is YYDKDF (reference sequence). V was trimmed by 4 bases and J by 7 bases, leaving 22 bases between them. CDR3 in amino acids: CATSTYKGEGGGGYTF. The CDR3 nucleotides are TGTGCCACCAGCACCTATAAAGGGGAAGGCGGGGGTGGCTACACCTTC. The full variable domain, rest sourced from reference TRBV15 and TRBJ1-2, is DAMVIQNPRYQVTQFGKPVTLSCSQTLNHNVMYWYQQKSSQAPKLLFHYYDKDFNNEADTPDNFQSRRPNTSFCFLDIRSPGLGDTAMYLCATSTYKGEGGGGYTFGSGTRLTVV.

The V gene is TRBV7-8, the J gene TRBJ1-5, with D unclear. Trimming left V 8 bases short and J 7 bases short, with 15 bases between. The CDR3 contains 13 residues. Germline V lookup: CDR1 SGHVS, CDR2 FQNEAQ. The CDR3: CASSSERQQPQHF. The CDR3, as DNA: TGTGCCAGCTCCTCCGAGCGCCAGCAGCCCCAGCATTTT.

This chain connects TRBV2 to TRBJ1-5; tentatively, D is TRBD1 (5 bases). The germline V and J ends were trimmed by 1 base and 4 bases, with 11 bases remaining between them. The CDR3 sequence is 15 residues long. CDR1 is SNHLY, CDR2 FYNNEI, per germline. The CDR3 region is CASSEVGGENQPQHF. The DNA for the CDR3 is TGTGCCAGCAGTGAAGTGGGGGGAGAGAATCAGCCCCAGCATTTT. Supplemented by reference TRBV2 and TRBJ1-5, the full variable domain reads EPEVTQTPSHQVTQMGQEVILRCVPISNHLYFYWYRQILGQKVEFLVSFYNNEISEKSEIFDDQFSVERPDGSNFTLKIRSTKLEDSAMYFCASSEVGGENQPQHFGDGTRLSIL.

In this sample, this clone turned up once. The chain links TRBV18 to TRBJ1-1; 10 positions agree with TRBD1. The junction had 2 bases not matched to a gene; V was cut back by 0 bases and J by 4 bases. This CDR3 contains 15 residues. Germline V gene sequence: CDR1 KGHSH, CDR2 LQKENI. CDR3: CASSPPGQGSTEAFF. The DNA of the CDR3 is TGTGCCAGCTCACCACCGGGACAGGGGTCCACTGAAGCTTTCTTT.

The J gene is TRBJ1-5, the V gene TRBV9, with D hard to call. CDR1 and CDR2 from the germline V gene are SGDLS and YYNGEE. The CDR3 totals 13 residues. The V and J ends lost 2 bases and 3 bases respectively, with 6 bases between them. The CDR3 sequence is CASSVDINQPQHF. Here the CDR3 DNA reads TGTGCCAGCAGCGTTGACATCAATCAGCCCCAGCATTTT. The full variable domain, in which reference TRBV9 and TRBJ1-5 provide the parts outside the CDR3, is DSGVTQTPKHLITATGQRVTLRCSPRSGDLSVYWYQQSLDQGLQFLIQYYNGEERAKGNILERFSAQQFPDLHSELNLSSLELGDSALYFCASSVDINQPQHFGDGTRLSIL.